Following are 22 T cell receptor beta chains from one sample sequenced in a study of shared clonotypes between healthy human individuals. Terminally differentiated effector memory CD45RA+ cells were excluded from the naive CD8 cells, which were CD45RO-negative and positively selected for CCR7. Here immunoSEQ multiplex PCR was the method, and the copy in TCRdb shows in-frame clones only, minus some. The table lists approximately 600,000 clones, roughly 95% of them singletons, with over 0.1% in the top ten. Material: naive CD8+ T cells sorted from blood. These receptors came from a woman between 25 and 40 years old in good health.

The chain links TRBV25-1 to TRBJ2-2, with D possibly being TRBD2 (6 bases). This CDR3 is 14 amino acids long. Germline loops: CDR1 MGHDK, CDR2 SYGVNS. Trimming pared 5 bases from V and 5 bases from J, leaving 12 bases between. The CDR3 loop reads CASSFSSATGELFF. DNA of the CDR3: TGTGCCAGCAGTTTTTCTAGCGCGACCGGGGAGCTGTTTTTT.

The DNA of the CDR3 is TGTGCCAGCAGTGAAGTAATCGGAGACTCCTACGAGCAGTACTTC. It encodes CASSEVIGDSYEQYF. The V call is TRBV2, the J call TRBJ2-7; D is unresolved. Germline lookup yields CDR1 SNHLY and CDR2 FYNNEI. This CDR3 is built from 15 residues. V was cut by 1 base and J by 0 bases, with 10 bases left in between.

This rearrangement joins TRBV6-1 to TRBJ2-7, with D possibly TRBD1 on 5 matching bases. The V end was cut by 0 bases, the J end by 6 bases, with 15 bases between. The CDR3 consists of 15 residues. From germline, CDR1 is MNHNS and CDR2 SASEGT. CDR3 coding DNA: TGTGCCAGCAGTGAAGCAAGGCAGGGTTATCGCGAGCAGTACTTC. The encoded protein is CASSEARQGYREQYF.

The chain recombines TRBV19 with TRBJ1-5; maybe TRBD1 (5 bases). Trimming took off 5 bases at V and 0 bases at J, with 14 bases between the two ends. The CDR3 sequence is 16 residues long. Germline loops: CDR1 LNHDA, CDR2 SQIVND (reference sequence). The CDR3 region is CASSLGQVYSNQPQHF. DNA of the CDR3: TGTGCCAGTAGTCTGGGGCAAGTTTATAGCAATCAGCCCCAGCATTTT.

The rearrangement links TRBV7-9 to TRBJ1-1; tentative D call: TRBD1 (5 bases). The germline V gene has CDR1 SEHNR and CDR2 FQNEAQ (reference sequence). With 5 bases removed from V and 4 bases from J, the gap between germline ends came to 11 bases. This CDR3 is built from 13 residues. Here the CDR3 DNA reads TGTGCCAGCAGCATAGGGACTCTCACTGAAGCTTTCTTT. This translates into CASSIGTLTEAFF.

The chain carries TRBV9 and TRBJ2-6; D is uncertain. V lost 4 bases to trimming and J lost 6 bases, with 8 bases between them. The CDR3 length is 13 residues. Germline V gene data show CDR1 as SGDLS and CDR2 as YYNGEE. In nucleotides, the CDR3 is TGTGCCAGCAGCCCTAACGAGGCCAACGTCCTGACTTTC. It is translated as CASSPNEANVLTF.

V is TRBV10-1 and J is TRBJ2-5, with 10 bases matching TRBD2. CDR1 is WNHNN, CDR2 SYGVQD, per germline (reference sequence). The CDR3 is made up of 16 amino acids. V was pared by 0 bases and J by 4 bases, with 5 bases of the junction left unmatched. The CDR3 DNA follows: TGCGCCAGCAGTGAGTCATTAGCGGGAGGTTTAGAGACCCAGTACTTC. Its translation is CASSESLAGGLETQYF.

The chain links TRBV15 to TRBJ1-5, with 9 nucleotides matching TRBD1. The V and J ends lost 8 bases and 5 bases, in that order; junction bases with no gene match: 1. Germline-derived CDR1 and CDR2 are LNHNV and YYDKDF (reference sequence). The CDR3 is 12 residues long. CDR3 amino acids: CATGTGYQPQHF. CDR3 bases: TGTGCCACCGGGACAGGGTATCAGCCCCAGCATTTT.

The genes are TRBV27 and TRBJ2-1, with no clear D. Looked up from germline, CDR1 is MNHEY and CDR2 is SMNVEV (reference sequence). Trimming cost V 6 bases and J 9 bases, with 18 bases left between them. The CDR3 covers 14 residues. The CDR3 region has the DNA TGTGCCAGCAGCCCAGAGACCGTGAAGGCTGAGCAGTTCTTC. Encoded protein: CASSPETVKAEQFF.

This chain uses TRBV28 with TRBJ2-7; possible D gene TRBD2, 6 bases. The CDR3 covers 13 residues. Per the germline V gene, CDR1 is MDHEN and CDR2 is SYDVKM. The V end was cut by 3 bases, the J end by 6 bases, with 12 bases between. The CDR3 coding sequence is TGTGCCAGCAGTTTCCCGACCGGGAGCGAGCAGTACTTC. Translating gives CASSFPTGSEQYF.

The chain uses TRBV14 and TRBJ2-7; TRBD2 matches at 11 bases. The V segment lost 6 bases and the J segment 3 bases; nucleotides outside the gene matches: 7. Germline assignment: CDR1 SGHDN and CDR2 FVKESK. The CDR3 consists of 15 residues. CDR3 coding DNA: TGTGCCAGCAGTAGAGGACTAGCGGGTTACTACGAGCAGTACTTC. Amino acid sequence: CASSRGLAGYYEQYF.

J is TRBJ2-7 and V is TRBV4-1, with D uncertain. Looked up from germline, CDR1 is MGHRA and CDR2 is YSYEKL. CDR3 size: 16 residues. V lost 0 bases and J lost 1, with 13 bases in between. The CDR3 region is CASSQEITASSYEQYF. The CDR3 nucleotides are TGCGCCAGCAGCCAAGAAATCACAGCGAGTTCCTACGAGCAGTACTTC.

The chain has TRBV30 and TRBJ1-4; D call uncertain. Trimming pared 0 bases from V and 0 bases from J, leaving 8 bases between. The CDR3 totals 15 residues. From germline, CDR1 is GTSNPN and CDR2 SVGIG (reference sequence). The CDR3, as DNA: TGTGCCTGGAGTGTTAGTCTTGCAACTAATGAAAAACTGTTTTTT. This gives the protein CAWSVSLATNEKLFF. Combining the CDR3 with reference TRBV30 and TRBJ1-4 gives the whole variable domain SQTIHQWPATLVQPVGSPLSLECTVEGTSNPNLYWYRQAAGRGLQLLFYSVGIGQISSEVPQNLSASRPQDRQFILSSKKLLLSDSGFYLCAWSVSLATNEKLFFGSGTQLSVL.

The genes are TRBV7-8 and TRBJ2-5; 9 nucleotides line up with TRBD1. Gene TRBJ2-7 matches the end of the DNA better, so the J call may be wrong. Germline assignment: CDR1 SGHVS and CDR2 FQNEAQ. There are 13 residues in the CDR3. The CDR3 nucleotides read TGTGCCAGCACCGGGACAGGGTTTAACGAGCAGTACTTC. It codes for CASTGTGFNEQYF.

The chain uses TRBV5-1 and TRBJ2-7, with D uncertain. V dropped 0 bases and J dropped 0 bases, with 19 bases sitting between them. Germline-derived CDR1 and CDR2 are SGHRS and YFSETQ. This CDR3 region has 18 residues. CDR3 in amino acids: CASSLGDRDTTSSYEQYF. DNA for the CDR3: TGCGCCAGCAGCTTGGGAGACCGTGACACGACCAGCTCCTACGAGCAGTACTTC. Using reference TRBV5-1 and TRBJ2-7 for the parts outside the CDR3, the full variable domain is KAGVTQTPRYLIKTRGQQVTLSCSPISGHRSVSWYQQTPGQGLQFLFEYFSETQRNKGNFPGRFSGRQFSNSRSEMNVSTLELGDSALYLCASSLGDRDTTSSYEQYFGPGTRLTVT.

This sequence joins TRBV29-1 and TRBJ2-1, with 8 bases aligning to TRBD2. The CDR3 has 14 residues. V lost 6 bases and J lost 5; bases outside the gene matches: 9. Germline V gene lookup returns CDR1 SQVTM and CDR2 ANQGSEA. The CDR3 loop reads CSVAGTRIDNEQFF. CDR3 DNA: TGCAGCGTCGCTGGGACTAGGATAGACAATGAGCAGTTCTTC.

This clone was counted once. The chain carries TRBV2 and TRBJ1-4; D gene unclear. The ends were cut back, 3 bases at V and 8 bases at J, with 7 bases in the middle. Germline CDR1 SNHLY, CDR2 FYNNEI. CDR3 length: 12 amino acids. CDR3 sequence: CASSERREKLFF. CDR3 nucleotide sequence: TGTGCCAGCAGTGAGCGGAGGGAAAAACTGTTTTTT.

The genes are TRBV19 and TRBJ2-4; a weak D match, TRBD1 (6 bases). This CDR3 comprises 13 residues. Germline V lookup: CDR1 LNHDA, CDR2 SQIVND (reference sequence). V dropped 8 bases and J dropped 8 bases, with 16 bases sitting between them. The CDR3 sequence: CASRDTLRDIQYF. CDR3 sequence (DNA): TGTGCCAGTCGGGACACCCTCCGGGACATTCAGTACTTC. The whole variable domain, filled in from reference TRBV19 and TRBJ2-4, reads DGGITQSPKYLFRKEGQNVTLSCEQNLNHDAMYWYRQDPGQGLRLIYYSQIVNDFQKGDIAEGYSVSREKKESFPLTVTSAQKNPTAFYLCASRDTLRDIQYFGAGTRLSVL.

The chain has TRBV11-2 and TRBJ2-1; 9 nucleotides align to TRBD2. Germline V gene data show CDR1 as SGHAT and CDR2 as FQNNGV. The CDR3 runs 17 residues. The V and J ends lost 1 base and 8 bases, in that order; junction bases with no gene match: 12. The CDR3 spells CASSLVGTSIGLDEQFF. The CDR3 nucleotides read TGTGCCAGCAGCTTAGTGGGGACTAGCATAGGGCTCGATGAGCAGTTCTTC.

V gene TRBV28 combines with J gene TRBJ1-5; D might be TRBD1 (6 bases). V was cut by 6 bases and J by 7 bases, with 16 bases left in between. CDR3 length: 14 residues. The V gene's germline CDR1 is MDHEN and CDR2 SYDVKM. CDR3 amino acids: CASSGRGGRQPQHF. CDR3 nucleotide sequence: TGTGCCAGCAGCGGTAGGGGGGGCCGCCAGCCCCAGCATTTT. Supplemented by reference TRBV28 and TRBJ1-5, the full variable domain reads DVKVTQSSRYLVKRTGEKVFLECVQDMDHENMFWYRQDPGLGLRLIYFSYDVKMKEKGDIPEGYSVSREKKERFSLILESASTNQTSMYLCASSGRGGRQPQHFGDGTRLSIL.

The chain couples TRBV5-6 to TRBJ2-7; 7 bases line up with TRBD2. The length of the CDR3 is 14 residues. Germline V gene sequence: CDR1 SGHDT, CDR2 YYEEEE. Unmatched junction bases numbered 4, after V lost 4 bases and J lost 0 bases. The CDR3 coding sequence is TGTGCCAGCAGCAGCGGGATCTTCTCCTACGAGCAGTACTTC. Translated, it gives CASSSGIFSYEQYF.

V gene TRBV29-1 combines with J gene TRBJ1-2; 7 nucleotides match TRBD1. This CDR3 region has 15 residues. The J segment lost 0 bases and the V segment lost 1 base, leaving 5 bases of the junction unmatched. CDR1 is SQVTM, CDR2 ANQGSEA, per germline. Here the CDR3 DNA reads TGCAGCGTTGAAGTTGAGACAGGGTCTAACTATGGCTACACCTTC. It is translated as CSVEVETGSNYGYTF.